One T cell receptor beta chain is described in this entry. Its cognate antigen is unknown. As defined, naive CD8 cells were CD45RO-negative and positively selected for CCR7, with terminally differentiated effector memory CD45RA+ cells excluded. Germline assignment: CDR1 SEHNR and CDR2 FQNEAQ (reference sequence). The CDR3 is 14 residues long. Trimming shortened V by 5 bases and J by 3 bases, and 14 bases separated the two germline ends. The entry originates in a study of shared clonotypes between healthy human individuals. Study conclusions and caveats: Four donors shared approximately 5% of their naive CD4 clonotypes. An expected dependence of interdonor clonotype sharing on sequencing depth was noted.

This table comes from immunoSEQ multiplex PCR, and its TCRdb copy is limited to in-frame clones, with some not included. The table records about 2.1 million clones, 93% of them present only once. Specimen: naive CD8+ T cells from PBMCs. V is TRBV7-9 and J is TRBJ2-7, with D maybe TRBD2 (5 bases). This clonotype was sampled from a man between 18 and 35 years old in good health. Some clones in this sample may be carry-over from other donors' samples. CDR3 DNA sequence: TGTGCCAGCAGCGTCCAGACTACCGGCTACGAGCAGTACTTC. Encoded protein: CASSVQTTGYEQYF.